This is a list of T cell receptor beta chains from one sample in a study of cytomegalovirus exposure and HLA in healthy donors. Data came from immunoSEQ multiplex PCR; TCRdb stores just in-frame clones and leaves some out. The top ten clones hold 12% to 15% of a sample with some 69,000 clones, 65% to 70% of them seen once. Sequenced: PBMCs. Source of these receptors: a male donor in good health and CMV-seropositive. The conserved cysteine and the conserved F or W are not part of the CDR3 here. Each record gives: clone size, J gene, V gene, D gene, CDR3 protein. D genes are given only for firm matches. The size entry is marked missing in some rows and otherwise reads once, few, many or a size class.

abundance: NA
j_gene: TRBJ2-7
v_gene: TRBV9
d_gene: TRBD2
CDR3aa: ASSPRGSDEQY

abundance: NA
j_gene: TRBJ1-2
v_gene: TRBV28
d_gene: NA
CDR3aa: ASISGANYGYT

abundance: few
j_gene: TRBJ1-1
v_gene: TRBV30
d_gene: TRBD1
CDR3aa: AWSTGARGTEAF

abundance: NA
j_gene: TRBJ2-7
v_gene: TRBV7-6
d_gene: NA
CDR3aa: ASSLSSYEQY

abundance: NA
j_gene: TRBJ2-3
v_gene: TRBV30
d_gene: TRBD1
CDR3aa: AWSPGGGTDTQY

abundance: once
j_gene: TRBJ1-2
v_gene: TRBV7-9
d_gene: TRBD1
CDR3aa: ASSLAGQGGYT

abundance: NA
j_gene: TRBJ1-1
v_gene: TRBV4-1
d_gene: NA
CDR3aa: ASSQGAREDTEAF

abundance: NA
j_gene: TRBJ2-5
v_gene: TRBV7-7
d_gene: NA
CDR3aa: ASSLGPGQETQY

abundance: NA
j_gene: TRBJ2-7
v_gene: TRBV29-1
d_gene: NA
CDR3aa: SVGGRGVYEQY

abundance: NA
j_gene: TRBJ1-3
v_gene: TRBV18
d_gene: NA
CDR3aa: ASSPDSFSGNTIY

abundance: NA
j_gene: NA
v_gene: TRBV7-2
d_gene: NA
CDR3aa: ASSLGGISYEQY

abundance: NA
j_gene: TRBJ1-5
v_gene: TRBV6-5
d_gene: TRBD1
CDR3aa: ASSRFRGSNQPQH

abundance: NA
j_gene: TRBJ1-3
v_gene: TRBV7-9
d_gene: TRBD1
CDR3aa: ASSGPLDRGNTIY

abundance: few
j_gene: TRBJ2-1
v_gene: TRBV5-6
d_gene: TRBD2
CDR3aa: ASSGGVGLEQF

abundance: NA
j_gene: TRBJ2-3
v_gene: TRBV11-2
d_gene: TRBD2
CDR3aa: ASSPGRRAGDDTQY

abundance: once
j_gene: TRBJ2-5
v_gene: TRBV30
d_gene: NA
CDR3aa: AWSESGETQY

abundance: NA
j_gene: TRBJ1-1
v_gene: TRBV19
d_gene: NA
CDR3aa: ASSTRRVLNTEAF

abundance: few
j_gene: TRBJ1-2
v_gene: TRBV30
d_gene: NA
CDR3aa: AWSSPRVGYT

abundance: NA
j_gene: TRBJ1-4
v_gene: TRBV2
d_gene: NA
CDR3aa: ASNSGGRGEKLF

abundance: NA
j_gene: TRBJ1-6
v_gene: TRBV5-4
d_gene: NA
CDR3aa: ASSVTGIDSPLH

abundance: NA
j_gene: TRBJ2-5
v_gene: TRBV6-5
d_gene: NA
CDR3aa: AAYDPLATETQY

abundance: NA
j_gene: TRBJ2-7
v_gene: TRBV27
d_gene: TRBD1
CDR3aa: ASSFVKTGQGTYEQY

abundance: few
j_gene: TRBJ2-7
v_gene: TRBV2
d_gene: TRBD1
CDR3aa: ASRVTGGSYEQY

abundance: NA
j_gene: TRBJ2-7
v_gene: TRBV27
d_gene: NA
CDR3aa: ASSLNGGWGAHEQY

abundance: NA
j_gene: TRBJ1-2
v_gene: TRBV5-4
d_gene: NA
CDR3aa: ASSQRDGTNGYT

abundance: NA
j_gene: TRBJ1-1
v_gene: TRBV30
d_gene: TRBD1
CDR3aa: AWSVPGQGYTEAF

abundance: NA
j_gene: TRBJ2-7
v_gene: TRBV10-3
d_gene: TRBD2
CDR3aa: AISGISGRAHNEQY

abundance: few
j_gene: TRBJ2-3
v_gene: TRBV7-3
d_gene: NA
CDR3aa: ASSNARKADTQY

abundance: NA
j_gene: TRBJ2-7
v_gene: TRBV27
d_gene: TRBD1
CDR3aa: ASSWGQGANYEQY

abundance: NA
j_gene: TRBJ2-7
v_gene: TRBV5-4
d_gene: TRBD1
CDR3aa: ASSKDRLGEQY

abundance: NA
j_gene: TRBJ2-7
v_gene: TRBV5-5
d_gene: NA
CDR3aa: ASSLGGSSSSYEQY

abundance: NA
j_gene: TRBJ2-7
v_gene: TRBV5-1
d_gene: TRBD2
CDR3aa: ASSRGGTNEQY

abundance: NA
j_gene: TRBJ2-3
v_gene: TRBV7-9
d_gene: TRBD1
CDR3aa: ASSLSEYRGTDTQY

abundance: NA
j_gene: TRBJ1-1
v_gene: TRBV5-1
d_gene: NA
CDR3aa: ASSLAARVTEAF

abundance: few
j_gene: TRBJ1-1
v_gene: TRBV4-3
d_gene: NA
CDR3aa: ASSQDVVSGTEAF

abundance: NA
j_gene: TRBJ2-1
v_gene: TRBV30
d_gene: TRBD2
CDR3aa: AWNSGSDEQF